These 6 T cell receptor beta chains were sequenced from one sample in a study of T cell responses to AZD1222 COVID-19 vaccine (TCRdb year 2021). The intended sense of this specimen's time point label: about 28 days (+/-7) after the second vaccine dose. The intended sense of this specimen's treatment or condition label: meningococcal conjugate vaccine given as trial control. The library relied on the immunoSEQ multiplex PCR assay. TCRdb holds this immuneACCESS table with in-frame rearrangements only. Some clones are missing; in checked studies, unresolved V genes explain under half, and the rest has no known cause. The sample table records 120,000 to 150,000 clones; nearly 90% of these occur just once. The ten largest clones take up 5.4% of the sample. The sample consisted of peripheral blood, taken 28 days after the second dose of the MenACWY control vaccine. Receptor source: an adult who received the MenACWY meningococcal vaccine as a control.

The chain is built from TRBV2 and TRBJ1-2, with 8 bases that match TRBD1. V dropped 8 bases and J dropped 6; count of bases not matched to a gene: 14. CDR1 and CDR2 from the germline V gene are SNHLY and FYNNEI. This CDR3 spans 15 amino acids. DNA of the CDR3: TGTGCCAGCTCAGGACAGGGATTCGAGAATCATGGCTACACCTTC. This codes for CASSGQGFENHGYTF.

The rearrangement uses TRBV28 and TRBJ1-2, with D perhaps TRBD1 (5 bases). V gave up 8 bases and J gave up 1 base, with 17 bases separating them. Per germline, CDR1 MDHEN and CDR2 SYDVKM. This CDR3 is 15 amino acids long. CDR3 sequence reads: CASLFGRGGNYGYTF. In DNA, the CDR3 is TGTGCCAGCCTCTTTGGCCGGGGGGGTAACTATGGCTACACCTTC.

The V gene is TRBV15, the J gene TRBJ2-5; D possibly uses TRBD1 or TRBD2 (7 bases each). The CDR3 spans 17 residues. Deletions cut 5 bases from V and 0 bases from J, with 19 bases between. Per germline, CDR1 LNHNV and CDR2 YYDKDF (reference sequence). In nucleotides, the CDR3 is TGTGCCACCAGCCGACTTGCAGGGGGGACTAACCAAGAGACCCAGTACTTC. It encodes CATSRLAGGTNQETQYF.

The rearrangement uses TRBV10-3 and TRBJ1-1; 12 bases map to TRBD1. The V gene's germline CDR1 is ENHRY and CDR2 SYGVKD. CDR3 length: 18 residues. The J segment lost 0 bases and the V segment lost 2 bases, leaving 7 bases of the junction unmatched. The CDR3 sequence: CAISEGTGGLPMNTEAFF. CDR3 DNA sequence: TGTGCCATCAGTGAGGGGACAGGGGGCCTTCCCATGAACACTGAAGCTTTCTTT.

V gene TRBV7-2 combines with J gene TRBJ1-1; the D is unclear. The CDR3 covers 15 residues. Germline V CDR1 and CDR2: SGHTA, FQGNSA. V gave up 1 base and J gave up 1 base, with 10 bases separating them. In nucleotides, the CDR3 is TGTGCCAGCAGCTTAGAGCCGGGGAAGAACACTGAAGCTTTCTTT. As protein: CASSLEPGKNTEAFF.

This clone showed up just a few times. The chain recombines TRBV9 with TRBJ1-2; tentatively, D is TRBD1 (5 bases). The CDR3 runs 13 residues. The germline V gene has CDR1 SGDLS and CDR2 YYNGEE. V was pared by 3 bases and J by 8 bases, with 14 bases between. The CDR3 DNA reads TGTGCCAGCAGCGAGGACACAGCCTGGGGCTACACCTTC. Its translation is CASSEDTAWGYTF.